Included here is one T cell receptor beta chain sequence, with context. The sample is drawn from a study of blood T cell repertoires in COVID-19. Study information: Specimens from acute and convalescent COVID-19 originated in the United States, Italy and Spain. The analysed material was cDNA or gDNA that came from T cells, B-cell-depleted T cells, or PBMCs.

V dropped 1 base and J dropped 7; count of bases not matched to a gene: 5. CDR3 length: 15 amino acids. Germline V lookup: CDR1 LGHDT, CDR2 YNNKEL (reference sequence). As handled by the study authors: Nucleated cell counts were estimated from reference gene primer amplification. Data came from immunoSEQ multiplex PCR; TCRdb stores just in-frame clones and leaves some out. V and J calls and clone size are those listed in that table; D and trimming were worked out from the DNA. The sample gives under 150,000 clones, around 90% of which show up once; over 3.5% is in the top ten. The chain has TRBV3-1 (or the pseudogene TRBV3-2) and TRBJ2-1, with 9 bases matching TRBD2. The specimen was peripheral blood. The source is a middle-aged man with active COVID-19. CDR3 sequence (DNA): TGTGCCAGCAGCCAAGGACTAGCGGTTTTAAATGAGCAGTTCTTC. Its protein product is CASSQGLAVLNEQFF.